Following are 29 T cell receptor beta chains from one sample sequenced in a study of early T cells in non-severe SARS-CoV-2 infection. TCRdb independently ran MiXCR on the 5' RACE reads; one entry per CDR3 protein. The sample carries fewer than 130,000 distinct CDR3 sequences, roughly an eighth recorded once. The sequencing used whole blood, collected at baseline. The source is an adult who was a healthcare worker with PCR-confirmed SARS-CoV-2 infection or an uninfected control (not recorded which).

This clonotype came up a few times. This chain uses TRBV28 with TRBJ1-1, with a possible D match to TRBD1 (6 bases). CDR3 size: 14 residues. V shed 11 bases and J shed 6 bases, with 22 bases lying between them. CDR1 and CDR2 (germline): MDHEN, SYDVKM. CDR3 in DNA: TGTGCCTACTCTCCCTCAGACAGGACTCCTGAAGCTTTCTTT. Amino acids: CAYSPSDRTPEAFF.

The chain is built from TRBV18 and TRBJ1-6, with a possible D match to TRBD1 (6 bases). Germline values: CDR1 KGHSH, CDR2 LQKENI. V was pared by 6 bases and J by 3 bases, with 12 bases between. There are 15 residues in the CDR3. The DNA of the CDR3 is TGTGCCAGCTCCCAACAGGGATACTATAATTCACCCCTCCACTTT. It translates to CASSQQGYYNSPLHF. Together with reference TRBV18 and TRBJ1-6, the CDR3 gives the full variable domain: NAGVMQNPRHLVRRRGQEARLRCSPMKGHSHVYWYRQLPEEGLKFMVYLQKENIIDESGMPKERFSAEFPKEGPSILRIQQVVRGDSAAYFCASSQQGYYNSPLHFGNGTRLTVT.

This clonotype was detected only a few times. The V gene is TRBV30, the J gene TRBJ1-1; D not resolved. CDR3 size: 13 residues. CDR1 GTSNPN and CDR2 SVGIG come from the germline V gene (reference sequence). Trimming left V 2 bases short and J 6 bases short, with 13 bases between. CDR3 region: CAWSPKGLAEAFF. The CDR3 DNA reads TGTGCCTGGAGTCCCAAAGGTCTCGCTGAAGCTTTCTTT.

This clonotype was counted between two and nine times. The gene calls are TRBV7-6 and TRBJ2-5; D not certain. The CDR3 extends over 15 amino acids. Germline loops: CDR1 SGHVS, CDR2 FNYEAQ. The ends were cut back, 3 bases at V and 5 bases at J, with 16 bases in the middle. For the CDR3, the DNA is TGTGCCAGCAGCTTTGGGCTCGTTCCGGCGGAGACCCAGTACTTC. Protein: CASSFGLVPAETQYF.

The chain links TRBV5-1 to TRBJ2-2; TRBD2 agrees at 7 bases. Germline lookup yields CDR1 SGHRS and CDR2 YFSETQ. The V and J ends lost 3 bases and 5 bases, in that order; junction bases with no gene match: 10. This CDR3 has 16 residues. CDR3 sequence: CASSSLASGLTGELFF. The CDR3 DNA reads as TGCGCCAGCAGCTCCCTGGCTAGCGGTTTGACCGGGGAGCTGTTTTTT.

This clonotype was observed a handful of times. The chain carries TRBV6-5 and TRBJ1-2; D unresolved. Between the trimmed V and J ends, which lost 7 bases and 7 bases, there was a span of 16 bases. CDR3 length: 13 amino acids. CDR1 MNHEY and CDR2 SVGAGI come from the germline V gene. DNA for the CDR3: TGTGCCAGCAAAGTCCCAAGGCTCGGTGGCTACACCTTC. Protein sequence: CASKVPRLGGYTF.

This clonotype was seen more than once but under ten times. This rearrangement joins TRBV4-1 to TRBJ2-7, with D perhaps matching TRBD1 or TRBD2 (5 bases each). The CDR3 runs 17 residues. Trimming shortened V by 1 base and J by 3 bases, and 19 bases separated the two germline ends. CDR1 and CDR2 from the germline V gene are MGHRA and YSYEKL. The CDR3 DNA reads as TGCGCCAGCAGCCAAGGTCCTCTACACGGGGCAGGCTACGAGCAGTACTTC. This gives the protein CASSQGPLHGAGYEQYF.

This clonotype was observed a few times. This chain connects TRBV28 to TRBJ2-2; TRBD1 is a possible D gene (7 bases). The CDR3 is made up of 16 amino acids. The germline V gene encodes CDR1 MDHEN and CDR2 SYDVKM. The germline V and J ends were trimmed by 4 bases and 6 bases, with 18 bases remaining between them. CDR3 in amino acids: CASSWQGGIGAGELFF. The CDR3 DNA sequence: TGTGCCAGCAGTTGGCAGGGGGGAATCGGTGCCGGGGAGCTGTTTTTT.

This clonotype has a handful of counts. The V gene is TRBV9, the J gene TRBJ2-2; TRBD2 aligns across 9 bases. Germline V lookup: CDR1 SGDLS, CDR2 YYNGEE. CDR3 size: 16 residues. V shed 3 bases, J shed 0 bases, and the junction held 3 bases outside the gene matches. CDR3 sequence reads: CASSAASGTNTGELFF. The CDR3 DNA reads TGTGCCAGCAGCGCGGCTAGCGGGACGAACACCGGGGAGCTGTTTTTT.

The chain couples TRBV29-1 to TRBJ2-5; possibly TRBD1 for D (6 bases). The germline V gene has CDR1 SQVTM and CDR2 ANQGSEA. V was shortened by 7 bases and J by 1 base, with 13 bases between the two germline ends. The CDR3 covers 13 residues. CDR3 nucleotide sequence: TGCAGCGGGAACACAGGGACCCAAGAGACCCAGTACTTC. It specifies CSGNTGTQETQYF.

This clonotype has just a few counts. This sequence joins TRBV29-1 and TRBJ1-2; possibly TRBD1 for D (5 bases). Germline CDR1 and CDR2: SQVTM and ANQGSEA. Trimming pared 7 bases from V and 8 bases from J, leaving 20 bases between. This CDR3 has 13 residues. The chain's CDR3 is CSAYGRDFEGYTF. CDR3 nucleotide sequence: TGCAGCGCGTACGGAAGGGACTTTGAAGGCTACACCTTC.

This clonotype appeared a few times. CDR3 region: CASSPWRFYNEQFF. The DNA for the CDR3 is TGTGCCAGCAGCCCTTGGCGCTTCTACAATGAGCAGTTCTTC. V gene TRBV7-9 combines with J gene TRBJ2-1; D call uncertain. Trimming left V 5 bases short and J 3 bases short, with 11 bases between. In germline, CDR1 is SEHNR, CDR2 FQNEAQ (reference sequence). There are 14 residues in the CDR3. Combining the CDR3 with reference TRBV7-9 and TRBJ2-1 gives the whole variable domain DTGVSQNPRHKITKRGQNVTFRCDPISEHNRLYWYRQTLGQGPEFLTYFQNEAQLEKSRLLSDRFSAERPKGSFSTLEIQRTEQGDSAMYLCASSPWRFYNEQFFGPGTRLTVL.

V gene TRBV29-1 combines with J gene TRBJ2-5; 10 bases agree with TRBD1. Per germline, CDR1 SQVTM and CDR2 ANQGSEA. After removal of 7 bases from V and 3 bases from J, the junction contained 2 bases not matched to a gene. The CDR3 totals 12 residues. The CDR3 here is CSGTGGEETQYF. The CDR3 DNA sequence: TGCAGCGGGACAGGGGGAGAAGAGACCCAGTACTTC.

The rearrangement uses TRBV29-1 and TRBJ1-5; possibly TRBD1 for D (5 bases). Germline values: CDR1 SQVTM, CDR2 ANQGSEA. The V end was cut by 5 bases, the J end by 1 base, with 15 bases between. The CDR3 extends over 15 amino acids. CDR3 residues: CSVRVEGLSNQPQHF. The CDR3 nucleotides are TGCAGCGTTCGCGTCGAGGGGCTAAGCAATCAGCCCCAGCATTTT. The full variable domain, its missing parts supplied by reference TRBV29-1 and TRBJ1-5, is SAVISQKPSRDICQRGTSLTIQCQVDSQVTMMFWYRQQPGQSLTLIATANQGSEATYESGFVIDKFPISRPNLTFSTLTVSNMSPEDSSIYLCSVRVEGLSNQPQHFGDGTRLSIL.

This chain links TRBV2 with TRBJ2-2; the D gene is possibly TRBD2 (5 bases). V gave up 2 bases and J gave up 0 bases, with 10 bases separating them. This CDR3 has 16 residues. CDR1 is SNHLY and CDR2 is FYNNEI in the germline V gene. The CDR3 DNA is TGTGCCAGCAGTGAACGGGAAGCCACGAACACCGGGGAGCTGTTTTTT. It translates to CASSEREATNTGELFF.

This rearrangement joins TRBV5-1 to TRBJ2-1, with D hard to call. The CDR3 runs to 15 residues. Per the germline V gene, CDR1 is SGHRS and CDR2 is YFSETQ. Trimming shortened V by 2 bases and J by 5 bases, and 14 bases separated the two germline ends. CDR3 in amino acids: CASSLGLVTDNEQFF. The CDR3, as DNA: TGCGCCAGCAGCTTAGGCCTGGTTACCGACAATGAGCAGTTCTTC.

The genes are TRBV20-1 and TRBJ1-1; D might be TRBD1 (6 bases). The CDR3 totals 13 residues. With 2 bases removed from V and 1 base from J, the gap between germline ends came to 8 bases. Germline V gene sequence: CDR1 DFQATT, CDR2 SNEGSKA (reference sequence). The CDR3 loop reads CSARQQGNTEAFF. CDR3 nucleotide sequence: TGCAGTGCTAGACAACAGGGGAACACTGAAGCTTTCTTT.

This clonotype was counted a few times. CDR3 amino acids: CSVLSASSYEQYF. In DNA, the CDR3 is TGCAGCGTTTTGTCGGCCAGCTCCTACGAGCAGTACTTC. The chain employs TRBV29-1 and TRBJ2-7, with D hard to call. The germline V and J ends were trimmed by 5 bases and 0 bases, with 11 bases remaining between them. The germline V gene has CDR1 SQVTM and CDR2 ANQGSEA. The length of the CDR3 is 13 residues.

The rearrangement joins TRBV11-2 to TRBJ2-3; D is perhaps TRBD1 (5 bases). Germline CDR1 reads SGHAT; CDR2 reads FQNNGV. This CDR3 spans 12 amino acids. Trimming took 1 base from V and 11 from J, leaving 10 bases between them. The CDR3 region is CASSLGLRGQYF. The CDR3 bases are TGTGCCAGCAGCTTAGGCCTAAGGGGGCAGTATTTT.

This clonotype was counted at least ten times. V and J are TRBV18 and TRBJ1-1; perhaps TRBD1 as D (5 bases). CDR3 size: 15 residues. The germline V and J ends were trimmed by 3 bases and 3 bases, with 14 bases remaining between them. Germline CDR1 and CDR2: KGHSH and LQKENI. The CDR3 sequence: CASSPGVRRDTEAFF. The CDR3 coding sequence is TGTGCCAGCTCACCGGGGGTCCGGCGGGACACTGAAGCTTTCTTT.

This clonotype was seen at least ten times. The chain carries TRBV30 and TRBJ2-1; D is possibly TRBD2 (6 bases). V lost 4 bases, J lost 8 bases, and 12 bases lay in between. This CDR3 contains 12 residues. Germline CDR1 and CDR2: GTSNPN and SVGIG (reference sequence). In nucleotides, the CDR3 is TGTGCCTGGAAACTCTCGGGAGATGAGCAGTTCTTC. Translating it yields CAWKLSGDEQFF.

This clonotype was recorded many times. V and J are TRBV4-2 and TRBJ2-6, with D possibly matching TRBD2 (5 bases). CDR3 length: 15 amino acids. V lost 3 bases and J 0 bases, leaving 6 bases between the germline ends. Germline V gene lookup returns CDR1 LGHNA and CDR2 YNFKEQ. The CDR3 is CASSHAGSGANVLTF. The CDR3 nucleotides are TGTGCCAGCAGCCACGCGGGCTCTGGGGCCAACGTCCTGACTTTC.

This clonotype was counted at least ten times. This chain links TRBV28 with TRBJ2-3, with TRBD2 matching over 11 bases. The CDR3 sequence is 16 residues long. Germline CDR1 and CDR2: MDHEN and SYDVKM. J was trimmed by 1 base and V by 5 bases; bases with no gene match: 5. The CDR3 sequence: CASSVPGLAGTDTQYF. Written as DNA, the CDR3 is TGTGCCAGCAGTGTACCGGGACTAGCGGGCACAGATACGCAGTATTTT.

Ten or more counts support this clonotype. The rearrangement links TRBV21-1 to TRBJ2-2; TRBD2 is the table's D call and was not checked against the DNA. TRBV21-1 is labeled a pseudogene. CDR3 length equals 15 residues. CDR3: CASSPSYRNTGELFF. CDR3 nucleotides: TGTGCCAGCAGCCCTAGTTACAGGAACACCGGGGAGCTGTTTTTT.

This clonotype was counted a few times. This rearrangement joins TRBV6-5 to TRBJ1-3, with 9 bases aligning to TRBD1. The CDR3 sequence is 15 residues long. Germline-derived CDR1 and CDR2 are MNHEY and SVGAGI. The V gene end was trimmed by 6 bases and the J gene end by 0 bases; junction bases not matched to a gene: 3. The CDR3 loop reads CASRKGQGSGNTIYF. The CDR3 DNA is TGTGCCAGCAGGAAGGGACAGGGCTCTGGAAACACCATATATTTT.

This clonotype appeared many times. The V call is TRBV14, the J call TRBJ2-2, with D uncertain. V gave up 6 bases and J gave up 1 base, with 12 bases separating them. The germline gives CDR1 SGHDN, CDR2 FVKESK. This CDR3 region has 15 residues. The CDR3 DNA sequence: TGTGCCAGCAGACCCCACCAGAAGAACACCGGGGAGCTGTTTTTT. This codes for CASRPHQKNTGELFF.

This clonotype was counted only a few times. The chain is built from TRBV30 and TRBJ2-2, with 12 bases identical to TRBD1. The CDR3 totals 18 residues. CDR1 and CDR2 from the germline V gene are GTSNPN and SVGIG (reference sequence). V shed 1 base, J shed 4 bases, and the junction held 10 bases outside the gene matches. CDR3 in amino acids: CAWSALRGQGAFTGELFF. For the CDR3, the DNA is TGTGCCTGGAGTGCCCTCCGGGGACAGGGGGCTTTCACCGGGGAGCTGTTTTTT.

The chain couples TRBV18 to TRBJ1-2, with 10 nucleotides matching TRBD1. The germline CDR1 and CDR2 sequences are KGHSH and LQKENI. CDR3 length equals 16 residues. The V segment lost 3 bases and the J segment 6 bases; nucleotides outside the gene matches: 10. The CDR3 DNA sequence: TGTGCCAGCTCACCGGCCGGGACAGGGGTAGTCGATGGCTACACCTTC. This codes for CASSPAGTGVVDGYTF.

This clonotype occurred a few times. The rearrangement links TRBV20-1 to TRBJ2-3, with 7 bases that match TRBD2. This CDR3 comprises 16 residues. Germline CDR1 DFQATT, CDR2 SNEGSKA (reference sequence). V lost 4 bases to trimming and J lost 0 bases; unmatched junction nucleotides: 10. The CDR3 DNA reads TGCAGTGCTAAAGGGAAGCGGGGAGGAAGCACAGATACGCAGTATTTT. Translation: CSAKGKRGGSTDTQYF.